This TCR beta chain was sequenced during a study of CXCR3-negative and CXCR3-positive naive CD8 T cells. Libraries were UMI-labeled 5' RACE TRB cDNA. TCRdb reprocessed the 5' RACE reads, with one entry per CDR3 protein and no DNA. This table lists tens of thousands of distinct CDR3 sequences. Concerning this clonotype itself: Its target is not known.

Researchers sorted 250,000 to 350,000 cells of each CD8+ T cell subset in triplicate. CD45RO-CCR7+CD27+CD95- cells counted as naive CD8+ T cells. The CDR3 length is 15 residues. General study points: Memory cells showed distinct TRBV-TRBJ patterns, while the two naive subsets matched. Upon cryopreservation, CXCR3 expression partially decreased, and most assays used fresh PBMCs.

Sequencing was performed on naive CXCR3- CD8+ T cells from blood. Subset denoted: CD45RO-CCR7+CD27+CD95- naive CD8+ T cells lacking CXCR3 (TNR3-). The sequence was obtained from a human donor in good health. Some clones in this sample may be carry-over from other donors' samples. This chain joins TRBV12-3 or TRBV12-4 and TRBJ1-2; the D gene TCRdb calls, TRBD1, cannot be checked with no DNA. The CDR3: CASSLIPGQGYGYTF.